The next 2 T cell receptor beta chains were all read from a single sample in a study of blood T cell repertoires in COVID-19. The repertoire was sequenced with immunoSEQ multiplex PCR; TCRdb's copy has only in-frame clones and lacks some. Counted here are 85,000 to 130,000 clones, approximately 86% occurring once; the ten biggest clones make up approximately 2.6%. Sample: PBMCs or T cells enriched from blood (not recorded which). The receptors here all came from a woman aged 50 to 60 who had recovered from COVID-19.

The chain couples TRBV19 to TRBJ2-1; possible D gene TRBD1, 6 bases. Germline-derived CDR1 and CDR2 are LNHDA and SQIVND (reference sequence). With 3 bases removed from V and 4 bases from J, the gap between germline ends came to 16 bases. The CDR3 is 16 amino acids. CDR3 in DNA: TGTGCCAGTAGTATGGGGGCCAGGGAAATATACAATGAGCAGTTCTTC. Translated, it gives CASSMGAREIYNEQFF.

The chain has TRBV12-3 or TRBV12-4 and TRBJ2-7; D is perhaps TRBD2 (5 bases). The CDR3 has 13 residues. Trimming pared 7 bases from V and 6 bases from J, leaving 16 bases between. The CDR3 reads CASTTRGFSEQYF. As DNA, the CDR3 is TGTGCCAGCACCACCAGAGGGTTCTCCGAGCAGTACTTC.